This T cell receptor (beta chain) was sequenced during a study of T cell responses to AZD1222 COVID-19 vaccine. Study outcomes and limitations: Vaccine-associated CD4 TCRs ranged over spike, dominating at 160-218 and 743-854. Donor demographics were predominantly white British with a female majority; clonal diversity may be underestimated.

Generated by immunoSEQ multiplex PCR, the TCRdb table keeps only in-frame clones and is missing some. The table includes 57,000 or so clones, approximately 83% detected once. This CDR3 contains 11 residues. Trimming shortened V by 3 bases and J by 4 bases, and 4 bases separated the two germline ends. Looked up from germline, CDR1 is MDHEN and CDR2 is SYDVKM. This clone was detected only once. Its matching antigen is unknown. The specimen was peripheral blood, collected on day 0 of AZD1222 vaccination. The chain couples TRBV28 to TRBJ2-7; D unresolved. The origin of this receptor is an adult in good health. DNA of the CDR3: TGTGCCAGCAGTTTGGGGTACGAGCAGTACTTC. This gives the protein CASSLGYEQYF.